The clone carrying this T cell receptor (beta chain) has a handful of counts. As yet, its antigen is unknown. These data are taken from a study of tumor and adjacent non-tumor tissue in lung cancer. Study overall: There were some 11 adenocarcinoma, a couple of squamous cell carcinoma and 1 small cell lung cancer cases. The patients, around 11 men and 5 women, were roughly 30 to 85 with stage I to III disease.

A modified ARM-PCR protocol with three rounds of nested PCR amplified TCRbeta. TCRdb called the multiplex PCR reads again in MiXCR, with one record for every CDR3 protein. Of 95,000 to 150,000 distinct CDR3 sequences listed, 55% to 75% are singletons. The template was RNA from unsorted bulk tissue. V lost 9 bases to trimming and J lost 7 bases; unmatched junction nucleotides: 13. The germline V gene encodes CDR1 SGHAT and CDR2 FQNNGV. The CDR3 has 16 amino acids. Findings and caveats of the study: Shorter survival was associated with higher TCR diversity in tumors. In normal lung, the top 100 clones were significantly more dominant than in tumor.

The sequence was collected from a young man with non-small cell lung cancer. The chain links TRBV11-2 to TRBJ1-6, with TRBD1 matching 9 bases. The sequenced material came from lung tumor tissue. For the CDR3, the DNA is TGTGCCAGTCGCTTGACCTCCGGGACAGGGAATTCACCCCTCCACTTT. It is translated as CASRLTSGTGNSPLHF.